The 29 T cell receptor beta chains reported below all come from one sample, sequenced in a study of cytomegalovirus exposure and HLA in healthy donors. The protocol was immunoSEQ multiplex PCR, while the TCRdb copy is restricted to in-frame clones and leaves out a portion. The profile shows approximately 90,000 clones, about 93% of them singletons. Sequencing was done on a sample of PBMCs. The receptors derive from a woman in her twenties or thirties in good health and CMV-seropositive.

The chain joins TRBV6-5 to TRBJ2-1; weak D call: TRBD2 (9 bases). Trimming cost V 7 bases and J 5 bases, with 18 bases left between them. This CDR3 has 15 residues. Germline CDR1 reads MNHEY; CDR2 reads SVGAGI. The CDR3 nucleotides are TGTGCCAGCACCAGGGGGCTAGCGGGGAACAATGAGCAGTTCTTC. It translates to CASTRGLAGNNEQFF.

The chain joins TRBV5-1 to TRBJ2-5; perhaps TRBD2 as D (6 bases). The CDR3 has 16 residues. Germline CDR1 SGHRS, CDR2 YFSETQ. The V gene lost 3 bases and the J gene lost 5 bases, with 20 bases spanning the gap. The CDR3 DNA follows: TGCGCCAGCAGCTGGGGTGGAGGGCCCGTGGGGGAGACCCAGTACTTC. Translating it yields CASSWGGGPVGETQYF.

The chain links TRBV4-1 to TRBJ2-5; 7 bases line up with TRBD2. The V gene end was trimmed by 4 bases and the J gene end by 4 bases; junction bases not matched to a gene: 9. CDR1 and CDR2 from the germline V gene are MGHRA and YSYEKL. The CDR3 is made up of 15 amino acids. In DNA form, the CDR3 reads TGCGCCAGCAGCCCTCCCCCTAGCGGATCAGAGACCCAGTACTTC. It codes for CASSPPPSGSETQYF.

This sequence joins TRBV9 and TRBJ2-1, with a tentative D call TRBD2 (5 bases). The CDR3 runs to 18 residues. Germline V lookup: CDR1 SGDLS, CDR2 YYNGEE. V was trimmed by 2 bases and J by 7 bases, leaving 25 bases between them. Here the CDR3 reads CASSVDLRSSNAGNEQFF. CDR3 in DNA: TGTGCCAGCAGCGTGGACCTTAGGAGTTCGAACGCGGGTAATGAGCAGTTCTTC.

V is TRBV6-5 and J is TRBJ1-2; 7 nucleotides match TRBD1. With V trimmed by 1 base and J by 2 bases, 7 bases remained unmatched. The V gene's germline CDR1 is MNHEY and CDR2 SVGAGI. The CDR3 runs to 16 residues. The CDR3 bases are TGTGCCAGCAGTTACTTAGGACAGGCCACCAACTATGGCTACACCTTC. Encoded protein: CASSYLGQATNYGYTF.

This clone was seen a single time. The chain recombines TRBV19 with TRBJ1-4; 7 bases align to TRBD1. The CDR3 has 13 amino acids. Germline V gene data show CDR1 as LNHDA and CDR2 as SQIVND (reference sequence). V dropped 7 bases and J dropped 7; count of bases not matched to a gene: 6. The CDR3 nucleotides read TGTGCCAGTACGAACAGGGACAGTGAAAAACTGTTTTTT. Translating it yields CASTNRDSEKLFF.

CDR3 sequence (DNA): TGTGCCAGCAGTTACTCGTTCAGGGGAGGGGGCACTGAAGCTTTCTTT. Its translation: CASSYSFRGGGTEAFF. The rearrangement links TRBV6-5 to TRBJ1-1; a weak D match, TRBD1 (6 bases). CDR1 MNHEY and CDR2 SVGAGI come from the germline V gene. This CDR3 spans 16 amino acids. The V gene lost 0 bases and the J gene lost 4 bases, with 15 bases spanning the gap.

The J gene is TRBJ1-1, the V gene TRBV7-2; 9 nucleotides line up with TRBD1. The CDR3 spans 16 residues. The germline V gene has CDR1 SGHTA and CDR2 FQGNSA. J lost 1 base, V lost 4 bases, and 7 bases had no gene match. The chain's CDR3 is CASSSIGTGTNTEAFF. As DNA, the CDR3 is TGTGCCAGCAGCTCCATCGGGACAGGGACGAACACTGAAGCTTTCTTT.

This clone appeared a single time. V usage is TRBV4-1 and J usage is TRBJ2-1; D perhaps matches TRBD1 (5 bases). The germline V and J ends were trimmed by 6 bases and 2 bases, with 14 bases remaining between them. The CDR3 length is 15 residues. CDR1 and CDR2 (germline): MGHRA, YSYEKL. The CDR3 DNA sequence: TGCGCCAGCAGACGGACATCTAATCCCTACAATGAGCAGTTCTTC. Translating gives CASRRTSNPYNEQFF.

This chain connects TRBV7-2 to TRBJ2-5, with D uncertain. CDR1 is SGHTA, CDR2 FQGNSA, per germline. The CDR3 extends over 13 amino acids. The V and J ends lost 3 bases and 2 bases respectively, with 7 bases between them. CDR3: CASSFSLQETQYF. The CDR3 DNA sequence: TGTGCCAGCAGCTTTAGCCTACAAGAGACCCAGTACTTC.

V usage is TRBV6-5 and J usage is TRBJ2-7; D possibly corresponds to TRBD1 (6 bases). Germline CDR1 MNHEY, CDR2 SVGAGI. V was shortened by 2 bases and J by 6 bases, with 11 bases between the two germline ends. The CDR3 runs 13 residues. In nucleotides, the CDR3 is TGTGCCAGCAGTTACCTAACAGGGCGCGAGCAGTACTTC. As protein: CASSYLTGREQYF.

The chain combines TRBV28 with TRBJ2-1; 9 bases align to TRBD1. CDR1 MDHEN and CDR2 SYDVKM come from the germline V gene. Trimming removed 2 bases from V and 7 bases from J; junction bases left unmatched: 9. The CDR3 runs to 16 residues. The CDR3 loop reads CASSLATGGAGNEQFF. CDR3 bases: TGTGCCAGCAGTTTAGCTACAGGGGGCGCAGGGAATGAGCAGTTCTTC.

The chain has TRBV2 and TRBJ2-2, with D perhaps TRBD1 (6 bases). Trimming took off 5 bases at V and 1 base at J, with 20 bases between the two ends. The CDR3 is 18 residues long. CDR1 and CDR2 from the germline V gene are SNHLY and FYNNEI. DNA for the CDR3: TGTGCCAGCAGTCCCCGAAGTACCACAGGGATGAACACCGGGGAGCTGTTTTTT. Amino acid sequence: CASSPRSTTGMNTGELFF.

J is TRBJ2-3 and V is TRBV6-5; TRBD1 aligns across 8 bases. The CDR3 is made up of 15 amino acids. CDR1 MNHEY and CDR2 SVGAGI come from the germline V gene. V lost 6 bases and J lost 2; bases outside the gene matches: 7. The CDR3 nucleotides are TGTGCCAGCAGCGCCGACAGGGGAGCCACAGATACGCAGTATTTT. It translates to CASSADRGATDTQYF.

V is TRBV18 and J is TRBJ2-1; 14 bases line up with TRBD2. The trim removed 3 bases at V and 4 bases at J, leaving 2 bases unmatched. This CDR3 region has 16 residues. Germline values: CDR1 KGHSH, CDR2 LQKENI. CDR3 nucleotides: TGTGCCAGCTCACCTCGACTAGCGGGGGGGTACAATGAGCAGTTCTTC. Its protein product is CASSPRLAGGYNEQFF.

This sequence joins TRBV2 and TRBJ1-3, with TRBD1 identical over 11 bases. V dropped 7 bases and J dropped 0; count of bases not matched to a gene: 5. This CDR3 has 16 amino acids. Germline CDR1 is SNHLY and CDR2 is FYNNEI. The CDR3 nucleotides read TGTGCCAGCACCAGGACAGGGGGCGGCTCTGGAAACACCATATATTTT. Translation: CASTRTGGGSGNTIYF.

The table lists this clone with a count of one. The rearrangement uses TRBV2 and TRBJ2-2; TRBD2 agrees at 8 bases. The CDR3 is made up of 15 amino acids. Per germline, CDR1 SNHLY and CDR2 FYNNEI. J lost 6 bases, V lost 5 bases, and 8 bases had no gene match. The CDR3, as DNA: TGTGCCAGCAGTCGCCGACTAGCGATCCCCGGGGAGCTGTTTTTT. Encoded protein: CASSRRLAIPGELFF.

The rearrangement uses TRBV25-1 and TRBJ2-3, with unresolved D. Germline loops: CDR1 MGHDK, CDR2 SYGVNS. Trimming took off 2 bases at V and 5 bases at J, with 8 bases between the two ends. The CDR3 runs to 13 residues. CDR3: CASSELSVDTQYF. CDR3 nucleotides: TGTGCCAGCAGTGAACTGAGTGTAGATACGCAGTATTTT.

The genes are TRBV7-9 and TRBJ2-7, with 11 bases aligning to TRBD2. There are 17 residues in the CDR3. V lost 4 bases, J lost 0 bases, and 8 bases stayed unmatched. Per the germline V gene, CDR1 is SEHNR and CDR2 is FQNEAQ (reference sequence). As DNA, the CDR3 is TGTGCCAGCAGCTCCGGACTAGCGGGCGAGAGCTCCTACGAGCAGTACTTC. Residues: CASSSGLAGESSYEQYF.

V is TRBV28 and J is TRBJ2-3; 10 bases line up with TRBD2. The CDR3 totals 17 residues. Germline V lookup: CDR1 MDHEN, CDR2 SYDVKM. The V gene end was trimmed by 3 bases and the J gene end by 6 bases; junction bases not matched to a gene: 12. This CDR3 reads CASSFLTSGVRSDTQYF. CDR3 nucleotide sequence: TGTGCCAGCAGTTTTCTTACTAGCGGGGTTCGGTCGGATACGCAGTATTTT.

This clone was recorded a few times. The gene calls are TRBV5-1 and TRBJ1-5; tentatively, D is TRBD1 (5 bases). V dropped 6 bases and J dropped 3 bases, with 16 bases sitting between them. The CDR3 extends over 15 amino acids. Germline V CDR1 and CDR2: SGHRS, YFSETQ. CDR3 bases: TGCGCCAGCACCCCCGATGGGGGGATCAATCAGCCCCAGCATTTT. Protein sequence: CASTPDGGINQPQHF.

The V gene is TRBV7-8, the J gene TRBJ2-7, with 9 bases fitting TRBD1. CDR3 length: 18 residues. V lost 2 bases and J lost 0; bases outside the gene matches: 11. Germline-derived CDR1 and CDR2 are SGHVS and FQNEAQ. The CDR3 reads CASSLSLRRGQGSYEQYF. The DNA of the CDR3 is TGTGCCAGCAGCTTATCCCTTCGGCGGGGACAGGGCTCCTACGAGCAGTACTTC.

J is TRBJ2-1 and V is TRBV14, with 7 bases that match TRBD1. V dropped 3 bases and J dropped 13; count of bases not matched to a gene: 12. Germline CDR1 and CDR2: SGHDN and FVKESK. The CDR3 length is 14 residues. The CDR3 DNA is TGTGCCAGCAGCCACAAGACAGGGTTCTCGATTCAGTTCTTC. Translated: CASSHKTGFSIQFF.

The chain uses TRBV10-3 and TRBJ2-1; the D gene is possibly TRBD2 (6 bases). Germline CDR1 reads ENHRY; CDR2 reads SYGVKD. V lost 11 bases to trimming and J lost 5 bases, with 19 bases between them. The CDR3 spans 14 residues. The CDR3 spells CASRIGGTDNEQFF. The CDR3, as DNA: TGTGCCTCAAGAATTGGCGGGACTGACAATGAGCAGTTCTTC.

The chain couples TRBV4-1 to TRBJ1-4; D is unclear. V shed 4 bases and J shed 8 bases, with 20 bases lying between them. Germline V lookup: CDR1 MGHRA, CDR2 YSYEKL. The CDR3 sequence is 16 residues long. CDR3 coding DNA: TGCGCCAGCAGCCCCCTTCGGGGTTCGGTTCAAGAAAAACTGTTTTTT. This codes for CASSPLRGSVQEKLFF.

V usage is TRBV4-1 and J usage is TRBJ2-1, with 8 bases aligning to TRBD2. This CDR3 comprises 14 residues. The V gene's germline CDR1 is MGHRA and CDR2 YSYEKL. Unmatched junction bases numbered 2, after V lost 1 base and J lost 6 bases. The CDR3 here is CASSQVTSVNEQFF. CDR3 DNA: TGCGCCAGCAGCCAAGTGACTAGCGTCAATGAGCAGTTCTTC.

This chain links TRBV7-3 with TRBJ1-1; no clear D. Germline CDR1 reads SGHTA; CDR2 reads FQGTGA. This CDR3 is built from 13 residues. Trimming pared 3 bases from V and 2 bases from J, leaving 7 bases between. The CDR3 nucleotides are TGTGCCAGCAGCTTGCAGCGAAACACTGAAGCTTTCTTT. Its translation is CASSLQRNTEAFF.

The V call is TRBV19, the J call TRBJ1-3, with TRBD1 identical over 9 bases. Germline lookup yields CDR1 LNHDA and CDR2 SQIVND (reference sequence). The CDR3 extends over 14 amino acids. After removal of 6 bases from V and 7 bases from J, the junction contained 7 bases not matched to a gene. The CDR3: CASRVTGGMNTIYF. The CDR3 nucleotides read TGTGCCAGTAGGGTAACAGGGGGCATGAACACCATATATTTT.

This chain connects TRBV6-1 to TRBJ2-3; D uncertain. Trimming took 11 bases from V and 0 from J, leaving 12 bases between them. Germline V CDR1 and CDR2: MNHNS, SASEGT. This CDR3 comprises 13 residues. In DNA form, the CDR3 reads TGTGCCTCAGCAGGTTTGAGCACAGATACGCAGTATTTT. It codes for CASAGLSTDTQYF.